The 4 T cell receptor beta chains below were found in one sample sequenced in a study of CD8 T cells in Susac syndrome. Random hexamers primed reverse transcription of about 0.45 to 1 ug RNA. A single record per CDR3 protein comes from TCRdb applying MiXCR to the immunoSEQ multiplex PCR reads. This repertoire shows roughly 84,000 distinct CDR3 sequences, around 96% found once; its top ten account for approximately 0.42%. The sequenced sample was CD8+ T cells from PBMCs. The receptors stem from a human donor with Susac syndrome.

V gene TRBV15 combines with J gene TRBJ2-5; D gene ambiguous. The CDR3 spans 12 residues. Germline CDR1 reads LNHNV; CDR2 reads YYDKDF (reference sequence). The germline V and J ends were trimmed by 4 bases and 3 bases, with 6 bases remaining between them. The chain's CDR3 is CATSTFEETQYF. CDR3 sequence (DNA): TGTGCCACCAGCACCTTCGAAGAGACCCAGTACTTC.

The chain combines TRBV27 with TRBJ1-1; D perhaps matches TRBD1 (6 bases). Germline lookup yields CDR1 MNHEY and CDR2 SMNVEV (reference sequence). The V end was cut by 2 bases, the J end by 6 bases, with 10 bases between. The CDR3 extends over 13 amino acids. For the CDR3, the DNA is TGTGCCAGCAGTTTAGCCACAGGGTCTGAAGCTTTCTTT. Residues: CASSLATGSEAFF.

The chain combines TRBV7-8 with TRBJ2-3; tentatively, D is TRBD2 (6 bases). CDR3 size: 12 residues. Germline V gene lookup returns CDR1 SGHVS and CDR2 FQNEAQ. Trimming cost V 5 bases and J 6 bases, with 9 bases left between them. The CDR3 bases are TGTGCCAGCAGCCCGGAGGGGGATACGCAGTATTTT. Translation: CASSPEGDTQYF.

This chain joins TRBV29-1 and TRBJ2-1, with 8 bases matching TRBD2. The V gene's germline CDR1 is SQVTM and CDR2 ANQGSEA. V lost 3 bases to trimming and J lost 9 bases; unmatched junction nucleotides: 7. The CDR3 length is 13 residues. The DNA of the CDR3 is TGCAGCGTTGAGGGACTAGTTTCTCCTGAGCAGTTCTTC. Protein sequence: CSVEGLVSPEQFF.